This T cell receptor beta chain was profiled in a study of shared clonotypes between healthy human individuals. Overall study context: A couple of women and three men aged 18 to 49 made up the donors. CD8 memory received one plate per donor, CD8 naive two, CD4 memory three and CD4 naive three.

The CDR3 consists of 17 residues. Trimming cost V 7 bases and J 3 bases; bases outside gene matches: 7. The germline V gene has CDR1 SEHNR and CDR2 FQNEAQ (reference sequence). There were only Caucasian adults among the donors, and all lived in Nashville, Tennessee. Sequencing was performed with immunoSEQ multiplex PCR; in TCRdb, only in-frame clones are kept and a portion is missing. The sample has a few million clones; approximately 90% are singletons. This clone was counted a single time. This chain connects TRBV7-9 to TRBJ2-1; 15 bases map to TRBD2. The sample comprised naive CD4+ T cells sorted from blood. Sample subset: CD45RA+ positively selected. The TCR comes from a man between 18 and 35 years old in good health. The CDR3, as DNA: TGTGCCAGCACCATAGGACTAGCGGGGGGGTTCTACAATGAGCAGTTCTTC. Translating it yields CASTIGLAGGFYNEQFF. Supplemented by reference TRBV7-9 and TRBJ2-1, the full variable domain reads DTGVSQNPRHKITKRGQNVTFRCDPISEHNRLYWYRQTLGQGPEFLTYFQNEAQLEKSRLLSDRFSAERPKGSFSTLEIQRTEQGDSAMYLCASTIGLAGGFYNEQFFGPGTRLTVL.